A selection of T cell receptor beta chains follows, all from one sample in a study of cytomegalovirus exposure and HLA in healthy donors. Here immunoSEQ multiplex PCR was the method, and the copy in TCRdb shows in-frame clones only, minus some. Of around 150,000 clones listed, roughly 78% were seen once; the top ten hold roughly 7.1%. The sequenced sample was PBMCs. The receptors here all came from a man aged 35 to 55 in good health and CMV-seropositive. CDR3s leave out the opening cysteine and the closing phenylalanine or tryptophan.

V	J	CDR3
TRBV5-1	TRBJ1-4	ASSSRRGTNEKLF
TRBV4-1	TRBJ1-2	ASSHHGSYGYT
TRBV4-2	TRBJ1-1	ASSQGQGAWDTEAF
TRBV12-5	TRBJ2-1	ASATHGTGEHEQF
TRBV7-2	TRBJ1-6	ASSLAGVGGSPLH
TRBV5-6	TRBJ2-1	ASSLDRNSYNEQF
TRBV9	TRBJ1-6	ASSVGTGGNSPLH
TRBV10-3	TRBJ2-3	AIGSSPGTSTDTQY
TRBV4-1	TRBJ2-3	ASSRATSGADTQY
TRBV4-1	TRBJ1-4	ASSQDRAFINEKLF
TRBV5-4	TRBJ2-3	ASSSGASGPSTDTQY
TRBV7-9	TRBJ2-1	ASSLDRGNEQF
TRBV4-2	TRBJ1-1	ASSQEALNTEAF
TRBV18	TRBJ1-6	ASSPVGGSSPLH
TRBV4-1	-	ASSQEGTGTGYEQY
TRBV19	TRBJ2-4	ASSMTAIAKNIQY
TRBV5-1	TRBJ1-3	ASSPEEGAGNTIY
TRBV5-4	TRBJ2-1	ASSFAGIEYNEQF
TRBV11-3	TRBJ2-1	ASGKGGDEQF